The sequence of this TCR beta chain was determined in a study of blood T cell repertoires in COVID-19. The overall study: Acute and convalescent COVID-19 specimens originated in the United States, Italy and Spain.

Method: immunoSEQ multiplex PCR; TCRdb's copy keeps in-frame clones and lacks some. The sample holds approximately 99,000 clones, 79% seen once. The sample comprised peripheral blood. The TCR originated in a woman aged 80 or over with active or convalescent COVID-19.

The CDR3 spells CASSSELSGSGANVLTF. CDR3 coding DNA: TGCGCCAGCAGCTCCGAATTATCAGGCTCTGGGGCCAACGTCCTGACTTTC. The chain couples TRBV5-1 to TRBJ2-6; no definite D call. V was clipped by 3 bases and J by 0 bases, with 13 bases between them. The germline gives CDR1 SGHRS, CDR2 YFSETQ. This CDR3 region has 17 residues.